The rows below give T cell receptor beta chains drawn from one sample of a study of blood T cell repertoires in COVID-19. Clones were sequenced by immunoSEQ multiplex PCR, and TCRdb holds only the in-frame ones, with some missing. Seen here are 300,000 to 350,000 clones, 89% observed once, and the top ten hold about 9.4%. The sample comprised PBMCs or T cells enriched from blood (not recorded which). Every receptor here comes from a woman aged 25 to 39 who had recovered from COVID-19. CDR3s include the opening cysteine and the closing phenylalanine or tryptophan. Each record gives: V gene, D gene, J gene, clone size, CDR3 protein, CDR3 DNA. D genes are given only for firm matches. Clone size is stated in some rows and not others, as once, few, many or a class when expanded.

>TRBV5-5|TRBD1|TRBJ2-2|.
CASSLGQGEAGELFF
TGTGCCAGCAGCTTGGGACAGGGGGAAGCCGGGGAGCTGTTTTTT
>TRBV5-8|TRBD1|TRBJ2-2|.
CASSSEYRGEGGELFF
TGTGCCAGCAGCTCCGAATACAGGGGCGAGGGCGGGGAGCTGTTTTTT
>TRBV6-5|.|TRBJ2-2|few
CASSLWTGGTGELFF
TGTGCCAGCAGTTTATGGACCGGGGGCACCGGGGAGCTGTTTTTT
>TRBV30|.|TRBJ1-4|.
CAWSANEKLFF
TGTGCCTGGAGTGCGAATGAAAAACTGTTTTTT
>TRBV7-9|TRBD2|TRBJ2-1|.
CASSFGVGRNEQFF
TGTGCCAGCAGCTTTGGAGTCGGGAGGAATGAGCAGTTCTTC
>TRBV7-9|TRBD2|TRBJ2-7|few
CASSFSGTHSYEQYF
TGTGCCAGCAGCTTTAGCGGGACTCATTCCTACGAGCAGTACTTC
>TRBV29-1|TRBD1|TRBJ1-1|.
CSVNRGLGTEAFF
TGCAGCGTGAACAGGGGGCTTGGCACTGAAGCTTTCTTT
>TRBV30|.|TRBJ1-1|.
CAWSLSGNTEAFF
TGTGCCTGGAGTCTCTCGGGGAACACTGAAGCTTTCTTT
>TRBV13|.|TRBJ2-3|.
CASSLTQDTQYF
TGTGCCAGCAGCTTAACTCAAGATACGCAGTATTTT
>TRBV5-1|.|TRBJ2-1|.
CASSWEGGLNEQFF
TGCGCCAGCAGCTGGGAAGGGGGTCTCAATGAGCAGTTCTTC
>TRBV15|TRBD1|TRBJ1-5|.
CATSRLDRGRGQPQHF
TGTGCCACCAGCAGACTCGACAGGGGTCGGGGTCAGCCCCAGCATTTT
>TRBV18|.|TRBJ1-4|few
CASSPPAEANEKLFF
TGTGCCAGCTCACCACCAGCGGAAGCTAATGAAAAACTGTTTTTT
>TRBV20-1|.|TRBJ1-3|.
CSANSGNTIYF
TGCAGTGCTAACTCCGGAAACACCATATATTTT
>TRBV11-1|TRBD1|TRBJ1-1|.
CASSLTGGWSGEAFF
TGTGCCAGCAGCTTAACAGGGGGCTGGTCCGGTGAAGCTTTCTTT
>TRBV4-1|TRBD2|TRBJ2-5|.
CASSPREGNQETQYF
TGCGCCAGCAGCCCGCGGGAGGGAAATCAAGAGACCCAGTACTTC
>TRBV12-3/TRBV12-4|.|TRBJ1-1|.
CASSSTVNTEAFF
TGTGCCAGCAGTTCGACAGTGAACACTGAAGCTTTCTTT
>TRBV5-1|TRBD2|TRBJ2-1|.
CASSSGLAGEREFF
TGCGCCAGCAGCTCGGGACTAGCGGGAGAGCGGGAGTTCTTC
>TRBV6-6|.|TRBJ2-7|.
CASSLPWSRNSPSSYEQYF
TGTGCCAGCAGTCTCCCCTGGTCGCGCAACAGCCCGAGCTCCTACGAGCAGTACTTC
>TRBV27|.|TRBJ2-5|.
CASSRGQQETQYF
TGTGCCAGCAGCAGAGGACAGCAAGAGACCCAGTACTTC
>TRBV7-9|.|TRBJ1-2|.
CASSLAEGVTAQYTF
TGTGCCAGCAGCTTAGCTGAGGGAGTAACAGCTCAATACACCTTC
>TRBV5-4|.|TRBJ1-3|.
CASSLGQARGNTIYF
TGTGCCAGCAGCCTCGGCCAGGCGAGAGGAAACACCATATATTTT
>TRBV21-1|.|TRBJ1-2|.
CASSLKVRSPTVINGYTF
TGTGCCAGCAGCTTGAAAGTACGCTCCCCAACGGTGATTAATGGCTACACCTTC
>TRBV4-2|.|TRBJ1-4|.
CASRRQPNEKLFF
TGTGCCAGCAGAAGACAGCCTAATGAAAAACTGTTTTTT
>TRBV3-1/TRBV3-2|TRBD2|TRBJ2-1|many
CASSQVASGFYNEQFF
TGTGCCAGCAGCCAAGTGGCTAGCGGGTTCTACAATGAGCAGTTCTTC
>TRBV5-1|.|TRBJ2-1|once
CASSLTGTNSYNEQFF
TGCGCCAGCAGCCTAACCGGGACAAACTCCTACAATGAGCAGTTCTTC
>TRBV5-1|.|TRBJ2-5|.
CASSLQEETQYF
TGCGCCAGCAGCTTACAGGAAGAGACCCAGTACTTC
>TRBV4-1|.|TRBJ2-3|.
CASSQVRGDTQYF
TGCGCCAGCAGCCAAGTACGGGGAGATACGCAGTATTTT
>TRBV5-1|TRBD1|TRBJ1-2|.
CASSPYWGQGASWGYTF
TGCGCCAGCAGCCCTTATTGGGGACAGGGGGCCAGTTGGGGCTACACCTTC
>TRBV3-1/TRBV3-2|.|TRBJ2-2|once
CASSQGRSDTGELFF
TGTGCCAGCAGCCAAGGCAGGTCGGACACCGGGGAGCTGTTTTTT
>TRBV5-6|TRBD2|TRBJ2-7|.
CASSWGLAGTTSYEQYF
TGTGCCAGCAGCTGGGGACTAGCGGGAACCACCTCCTACGAGCAGTACTTC
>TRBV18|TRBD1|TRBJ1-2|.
CASSPTGDYGYTF
TGTGCCAGCTCACCGACAGGGGACTATGGCTACACCTTC
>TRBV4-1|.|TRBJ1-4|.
CASSPLGGWTARGEKLFF
TGCGCCAGCAGCCCCCTGGGGGGTTGGACCGCTAGAGGGGAAAAACTGTTTTTT
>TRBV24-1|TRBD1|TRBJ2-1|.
CATSADRVTHPNEQFF
TGTGCCACCAGTGCCGACAGGGTGACACACCCCAATGAGCAGTTCTTC
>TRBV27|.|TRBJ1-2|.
CASSSRAYYGYTF
TGTGCCAGCAGTTCCAGGGCATACTATGGCTACACCTTC
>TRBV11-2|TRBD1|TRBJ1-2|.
CASSSIRDSHGYTF
TGTGCCAGCAGCTCCATCCGGGACAGCCATGGCTACACCTTC
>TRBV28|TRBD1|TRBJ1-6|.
CASSHRGSSYNSPLHF
TGTGCCAGCAGTCACAGGGGGAGCTCCTATAATTCACCCCTCCACTTT
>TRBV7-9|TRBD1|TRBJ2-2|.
CASSLSGTGHTGELFF
TGTGCCAGCAGCTTATCCGGGACAGGGCACACCGGGGAGCTGTTTTTT
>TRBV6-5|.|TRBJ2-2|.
CASSREPTNTGELFF
TGTGCCAGCTCCCGGGAACCTACGAACACCGGGGAGCTGTTTTTT